The 29 T cell receptor beta chains listed next were all sequenced from one sample in a study of blood T cell repertoires in COVID-19. Clones were sequenced by immunoSEQ multiplex PCR, and TCRdb holds only the in-frame ones, with some missing. The sample holds about 200,000 clones, roughly nine tenths seen once. Sequenced sample: PBMCs or T cells enriched from blood (not recorded which). The receptors stem from a woman in her twenties or thirties who had recovered from COVID-19.

The genes are TRBV5-1 and TRBJ2-5; 15 nucleotides align to TRBD2. In germline, CDR1 is SGHRS, CDR2 YFSETQ. J lost 0 bases, V lost 3 bases, and 9 bases had no gene match. The CDR3 contains 19 residues. CDR3 bases: TGCGCCAGCAGCTCGGGGACTAGCGGGGGGTCTTGGTACCAAGAGACCCAGTACTTC. Protein product: CASSSGTSGGSWYQETQYF.

The gene calls are TRBV5-1 and TRBJ1-5, with a possible D match to TRBD1 (5 bases). Germline values: CDR1 SGHRS, CDR2 YFSETQ. The CDR3 runs 15 residues. V was cut by 0 bases and J by 5 bases, with 12 bases left in between. The CDR3 spells CASSLGGSRDQPQHF. The CDR3 DNA follows: TGCGCCAGCAGCTTGGGAGGATCCAGGGATCAGCCCCAGCATTTT. The full variable domain, its missing parts supplied by reference TRBV5-1 and TRBJ1-5, is KAGVTQTPRYLIKTRGQQVTLSCSPISGHRSVSWYQQTPGQGLQFLFEYFSETQRNKGNFPGRFSGRQFSNSRSEMNVSTLELGDSALYLCASSLGGSRDQPQHFGDGTRLSIL.

The genes are TRBV5-4 and TRBJ1-2; 8 bases agree with TRBD1. The CDR3 covers 13 residues. CDR1 and CDR2 from the germline V gene are SGHNT and YYREEE (reference sequence). V lost 0 bases, J lost 7 bases, and 2 bases stayed unmatched. CDR3 loop: CASSLDRGIGYTF. As DNA, the CDR3 is TGTGCCAGCAGCTTGGACAGGGGGATTGGCTACACCTTC. Drawing the rest from reference TRBV5-4 and TRBJ1-2, the complete variable domain is ETGVTQSPTHLIKTRGQQVTLRCSSQSGHNTVSWYQQALGQGPQFIFQYYREEENGRGNFPPRFSGLQFPNYSSELNVNALELDDSALYLCASSLDRGIGYTFGSGTRLTVV.

This sequence joins TRBV12-3 or TRBV12-4 and TRBJ2-7; D gene ambiguous. This CDR3 has 13 amino acids. V was cut by 0 bases and J by 2 bases, with 5 bases left in between. The CDR3 spells CASSLASAYEQYF. The CDR3 nucleotides read TGTGCCAGCAGTTTAGCGTCGGCCTACGAGCAGTACTTC.

This clone was counted a few times. The chain employs TRBV2 and TRBJ2-5; TRBD1 aligns across 10 bases. Germline CDR1 is SNHLY and CDR2 is FYNNEI. V lost 2 bases, J lost 1 base, and 10 bases stayed unmatched. This CDR3 comprises 18 residues. CDR3 region: CASSERGDRGVVQETQYF. The CDR3 DNA is TGTGCCAGCAGTGAAAGAGGGGACAGGGGAGTTGTCCAAGAGACCCAGTACTTC.

The V and J genes are TRBV6-5 and TRBJ1-1, with D maybe TRBD1 (6 bases). Germline lookup yields CDR1 MNHEY and CDR2 SVGAGI. V was clipped by 4 bases and J by 0 bases, with 12 bases between them. The CDR3 length is 15 residues. CDR3 nucleotide sequence: TGTGCCAGCAGTTCTAGGACAGATGTGAACACTGAAGCTTTCTTT. Its protein product is CASSSRTDVNTEAFF.

The chain combines TRBV23-1 with TRBJ1-2; 7 nucleotides line up with TRBD1. TRBV23-1 is classed as an ORF, of uncertain function. V shed 9 bases, J shed 0 bases, and the junction held 16 bases outside the gene matches. The CDR3 consists of 17 residues. The chain's CDR3 is CARTDRATPCTNYGYTF. The CDR3 bases are TGCGCCAGGACCGACAGGGCCACCCCTTGCACTAACTATGGCTACACCTTC.

This clone was counted at least ten times. This chain links TRBV7-9 with TRBJ2-3, with 10 bases that match TRBD1. V dropped 5 bases and J dropped 4; count of bases not matched to a gene: 9. The CDR3 sequence is 16 residues long. CDR1 is SEHNR and CDR2 is FQNEAQ in the germline V gene (reference sequence). CDR3: CASSPGPGQGPDTQYF. Here the CDR3 DNA reads TGTGCCAGCAGCCCAGGCCCGGGACAGGGGCCAGATACGCAGTATTTT.

The chain couples TRBV5-1 to TRBJ1-1; D is perhaps TRBD1 (6 bases). The V gene lost 1 base and the J gene lost 0 bases, with 7 bases spanning the gap. The V gene's germline CDR1 is SGHRS and CDR2 YFSETQ. The CDR3 length is 14 residues. Here the CDR3 reads CASSLTGMNTEAFF. For the CDR3, the DNA is TGCGCCAGCAGCTTGACAGGGATGAACACTGAAGCTTTCTTT. The full variable domain, completed using reference TRBV5-1 and TRBJ1-1, is KAGVTQTPRYLIKTRGQQVTLSCSPISGHRSVSWYQQTPGQGLQFLFEYFSETQRNKGNFPGRFSGRQFSNSRSEMNVSTLELGDSALYLCASSLTGMNTEAFFGQGTRLTVV.

The V gene is TRBV7-2, the J gene TRBJ1-2; D is unclear. Germline V lookup: CDR1 SGHTA, CDR2 FQGNSA. CDR3 size: 13 residues. V dropped 2 bases and J dropped 0 bases, with 4 bases sitting between them. The chain's CDR3 is CASSLTTNYGYTF. As DNA, the CDR3 is TGTGCCAGCAGCTTAACTACTAACTATGGCTACACCTTC.

J is TRBJ2-7 and V is TRBV27; 7 bases are a match to TRBD2. Germline CDR1 and CDR2: MNHEY and SMNVEV (reference sequence). The trim removed 4 bases at V and 6 bases at J, leaving 3 bases unmatched. This CDR3 has 12 residues. The CDR3 loop is CASSSWEGEQYF. The CDR3 nucleotides are TGTGCCAGCAGTTCTTGGGAGGGCGAGCAGTACTTC.

The chain carries TRBV6-5 and TRBJ2-1; 9 bases line up with TRBD1. J gave up 4 bases and V 5 bases, and 6 bases lay outside the gene matches. In germline, CDR1 is MNHEY, CDR2 SVGAGI. The CDR3 is made up of 15 amino acids. In DNA form, the CDR3 reads TGTGCCAGCAGTACTGACAGGGGGAAGTACAATGAGCAGTTCTTC. It specifies CASSTDRGKYNEQFF.

The CDR3 here is CASSYGSGLRETQYF. In DNA form, the CDR3 reads TGTGCCAGCAGTTACGGTTCAGGGCTTCGAGAGACCCAGTACTTC. V is TRBV6-5 and J is TRBJ2-5; D might be TRBD1 (5 bases). V lost 2 bases to trimming and J lost 4 bases, with 14 bases between them. CDR1 and CDR2 from the germline V gene are MNHEY and SVGAGI. The CDR3 runs to 15 residues.

This chain joins TRBV7-8 and TRBJ2-1; the D gene is possibly TRBD2 (6 bases). The CDR3 has 14 residues. Trimming cost V 2 bases and J 3 bases, with 8 bases left between them. Germline V gives CDR1 SGHVS, CDR2 FQNEAQ. The CDR3 DNA sequence: TGTGCCAGCAGCTTAACTAGCTACTACAATGAGCAGTTCTTC. This gives the protein CASSLTSYYNEQFF.

The DNA of the CDR3 is TGTGCCAGCTCCTTGAGCGGGAGCTCCTACAATGAGCAGTTCTTC. Translated: CASSLSGSSYNEQFF. The J gene is TRBJ2-1, the V gene TRBV18; 8 nucleotides match TRBD2. The V gene's germline CDR1 is KGHSH and CDR2 LQKENI. The V and J ends lost 6 bases and 0 bases, in that order; junction bases with no gene match: 4. The CDR3 is 15 residues long.

The chain has TRBV27 and TRBJ2-7; 8 nucleotides align to TRBD2. The CDR3 loop spans 14 amino acids. Germline CDR1 reads MNHEY; CDR2 reads SMNVEV (reference sequence). V lost 8 bases, J lost 7 bases, and 13 bases stayed unmatched. CDR3 sequence reads: CASALSGVAGEQYF. The DNA of the CDR3 is TGTGCCAGCGCCCTGTCTGGGGTAGCGGGGGAGCAGTACTTC.

The chain joins TRBV7-9 to TRBJ2-3; D is uncertain. The ends were cut back, 1 base at V and 6 bases at J, with 8 bases in the middle. Germline lookup yields CDR1 SEHNR and CDR2 FQNEAQ (reference sequence). The CDR3 runs to 13 residues. The CDR3 reads CASSLGYGDTQYF. DNA for the CDR3: TGTGCCAGCAGCTTAGGATACGGGGATACGCAGTATTTT. Full variable domain (rest looked up from reference TRBV7-9 and TRBJ2-3): DTGVSQNPRHKITKRGQNVTFRCDPISEHNRLYWYRQTLGQGPEFLTYFQNEAQLEKSRLLSDRFSAERPKGSFSTLEIQRTEQGDSAMYLCASSLGYGDTQYFGPGTRLTVL.

The rearrangement uses TRBV30 and TRBJ1-1, with 8 bases fitting TRBD1. CDR1 and CDR2 from the germline V gene are GTSNPN and SVGIG (reference sequence). The CDR3 consists of 15 residues. The V segment lost 3 bases and the J segment 1 base; nucleotides outside the gene matches: 7. The CDR3 region has the DNA TGTGCCTGGAGGAGACGGGACAGGTCGAACACTGAAGCTTTCTTT. Translated, it gives CAWRRRDRSNTEAFF.

J is TRBJ2-1 and V is TRBV6-2 or TRBV6-3, with 12 bases lining up with TRBD2. After removal of 5 bases from V and 5 bases from J, the junction contained 4 bases not matched to a gene. This CDR3 has 15 amino acids. Germline CDR1 reads MNHEY; CDR2 reads SVGEGT. CDR3 DNA: TGTGCCAGCAGTCGACTAGCGGGAGCCCACAATGAGCAGTTCTTC. It yields the protein CASSRLAGAHNEQFF.

V is TRBV19 and J is TRBJ1-2, with D maybe TRBD1 (5 bases). V was trimmed by 7 bases and J by 4 bases, leaving 16 bases between them. Germline loops: CDR1 LNHDA, CDR2 SQIVND (reference sequence). CDR3 length: 14 amino acids. CDR3 bases: TGTGCCAGTACCTCGACAGTACCTCGCTATGGCTACACCTTC. As protein: CASTSTVPRYGYTF.

V gene TRBV7-2 combines with J gene TRBJ2-3; the match to TRBD2 covers 9 bases. Germline V CDR1 and CDR2: SGHTA, FQGNSA. After removal of 1 base from V and 3 bases from J, the junction contained 5 bases not matched to a gene. This CDR3 has 16 residues. CDR3 in DNA: TGTGCCAGCAGCTTAGGTGGCGGGAGGGCAACAGATACGCAGTATTTT. Residues: CASSLGGGRATDTQYF.

The chain recombines TRBV30 with TRBJ1-4, with a tentative D call TRBD1 (6 bases). The CDR3 contains 14 residues. The germline CDR1 and CDR2 sequences are GTSNPN and SVGIG (reference sequence). V dropped 3 bases and J dropped 0 bases, with 8 bases sitting between them. CDR3 nucleotides: TGTGCCTGGAGACGGACAGCAACTAATGAAAAACTGTTTTTT. The encoded protein is CAWRRTATNEKLFF.

This clone was observed a single time. The chain is built from TRBV30 and TRBJ1-2; TRBD1 might be the D (6 bases). CDR3 length equals 13 residues. Germline V CDR1 and CDR2: GTSNPN, SVGIG (reference sequence). With 2 bases removed from V and 2 bases from J, the gap between germline ends came to 9 bases. The CDR3: CAWSPGANYGYTF. CDR3 in DNA: TGTGCCTGGAGTCCAGGGGCAAACTATGGCTACACCTTC.

The chain carries TRBV5-6 and TRBJ2-1, with D possibly being TRBD1 (5 bases). V dropped 6 bases and J dropped 7 bases, with 20 bases sitting between them. Germline CDR1 and CDR2: SGHDT and YYEEEE. The CDR3 sequence is 15 residues long. Here the CDR3 reads CASIRAETMLNEQFF. CDR3 DNA: TGTGCCAGCATCAGGGCAGAGACAATGTTGAATGAGCAGTTCTTC.

The chain uses TRBV6-5 and TRBJ1-5; 8 bases map to TRBD1. V lost 6 bases and J lost 9; bases outside the gene matches: 10. CDR1 is MNHEY, CDR2 SVGAGI, per germline. This CDR3 is built from 14 residues. CDR3 region: CASSQGQGSPPQHF. DNA of the CDR3: TGTGCCAGCAGCCAAGGACAGGGAAGTCCGCCCCAGCATTTT.

The V call is TRBV3-1 (or the pseudogene TRBV3-2), the J call TRBJ1-2, with 10 bases fitting TRBD1. The CDR3 spans 16 residues. Germline V gene data show CDR1 as LGHDT and CDR2 as YNNKEL (reference sequence). V was clipped by 0 bases and J by 0 bases; unmatched bases: 1. The CDR3 sequence: CASSQEGTGANYGYTF. The CDR3 DNA reads as TGTGCCAGCAGCCAAGAGGGGACAGGGGCTAACTATGGCTACACCTTC.

This clone has a single count. V gene TRBV29-1 combines with J gene TRBJ1-1, with 12 bases lining up with TRBD1. V lost 7 bases to trimming and J lost 5 bases; unmatched junction nucleotides: 14. Germline-derived CDR1 and CDR2 are SQVTM and ANQGSEA. This CDR3 spans 16 amino acids. DNA for the CDR3: TGCAGCGGTGAGTATGGGACAGGGGGCGATCGGACTGAAGCTTTCTTT. Residues: CSGEYGTGGDRTEAFF.

V and J are TRBV13 and TRBJ2-5; TRBD2 aligns across 11 bases. In germline, CDR1 is PRHDT, CDR2 FYEKMQ (reference sequence). Trimming removed 8 bases from V and 5 bases from J; junction bases left unmatched: 13. This CDR3 has 16 amino acids. The CDR3 here is CASASRGLAGGETQYF. DNA for the CDR3: TGTGCCAGCGCTTCCCGTGGGCTAGCGGGAGGTGAGACCCAGTACTTC.

The chain's CDR3 is CASSAGTGAQPQHF. The DNA for the CDR3 is TGTGCCAGCAGCGCCGGGACAGGGGCTCAGCCCCAGCATTTT. The chain joins TRBV9 to TRBJ1-5; 10 positions agree with TRBD1. The CDR3 runs to 14 residues. V dropped 3 bases and J dropped 6; count of bases not matched to a gene: 3. The germline CDR1 and CDR2 sequences are SGDLS and YYNGEE. Using reference TRBV9 and TRBJ1-5 for the parts outside the CDR3, the full variable domain is DSGVTQTPKHLITATGQRVTLRCSPRSGDLSVYWYQQSLDQGLQFLIQYYNGEERAKGNILERFSAQQFPDLHSELNLSSLELGDSALYFCASSAGTGAQPQHFGDGTRLSIL.